Listed below are T cell receptor beta chains from one sample, sequenced in a study of blood T cell repertoires in COVID-19. Produced via immunoSEQ multiplex PCR; TCRdb's table is partial and in-frame only. The sample contains roughly 45,000 clones, around nine tenths of which appear only once. Input material: peripheral blood. These receptors came from a man aged 65 to 85 with active COVID-19. Each CDR3 is given with its conserved first and last residue. D genes are given only for firm matches. Clone size appears in some rows only: once, few, many, or a class for an expanded clone.

length	V	size	D	J	CDR3	DNA
15	TRBV7-2	-	TRBD2	TRBJ2-3	CASSSGGGGADTQYF	TGTGCCAGCAGCTCCGGGGGGGGAGGCGCAGATACGCAGTATTTT
14	TRBV2	-	-	TRBJ1-2	CASSEAGTHYGYTF	TGTGCCAGCAGTGAAGCCGGGACACACTATGGCTACACCTTC
18	TRBV7-2	-	-	TRBJ1-6	CASSLNSLLSSYNSPLHF	TGTGCCAGCAGCTTAAACAGCCTTTTGAGCTCCTATAATTCACCCCTCCACTTT
12	TRBV6-5	once	-	TRBJ2-1	CASSSLLNEQFF	TGTGCCAGCAGTTCCCTCCTCAATGAGCAGTTCTTC
12	TRBV19	-	-	TRBJ2-1	CASSQAPREQFF	TGTGCCAGTAGTCAGGCCCCCCGGGAGCAGTTCTTC
14	TRBV18	-	TRBD1	TRBJ1-1	CASSDRTMNTEAFF	TGTGCCAGCTCGGACAGGACTATGAACACTGAAGCTTTCTTT
16	TRBV5-1	-	-	TRBJ2-2	CASSSPGLRTTGELFF	TGCGCCAGCAGCTCGCCGGGACTCCGGACCACCGGGGAGCTGTTTTTT
15	TRBV7-9	-	TRBD2	TRBJ2-3	CASSFRLAVTDTQYF	TGTGCCAGCAGCTTCCGACTAGCGGTTACAGATACGCAGTATTTT
14	TRBV7-2	-	-	TRBJ2-7	CASSLGGGRFQQYF	TGTGCCAGCAGCCTAGGGGGGGGCCGCTTTCAGCAGTACTTC
12	TRBV5-1	-	-	TRBJ2-7	CASSSNNYEQYF	TGCGCCAGCAGCTCTAATAACTACGAGCAGTACTTC
13	TRBV7-2	-	-	TRBJ1-1	CASSRGARTEAFF	TGTGCCAGCAGCCGGGGGGCGAGGACTGAAGCTTTCTTT
14	TRBV7-2	-	TRBD2	TRBJ2-5	CASSRSGNSETQYF	TGTGCCAGCAGCCGGAGCGGGAACTCGGAGACCCAGTACTTC
14	TRBV10-3	-	TRBD1	TRBJ2-7	CAISETGQGAEQYF	TGTGCCATCAGTGAGACGGGACAGGGTGCCGAGCAGTACTTC
16	TRBV28	-	TRBD1	TRBJ1-5	CASSQSQGVGNQPQHF	TGTGCCAGCAGCCAATCACAGGGGGTTGGCAATCAGCCCCAGCATTTT
15	TRBV4-2	-	TRBD1	TRBJ2-7	CASSQGFTGGYEQYF	TGTGCCAGCAGCCAAGGGTTTACAGGGGGCTACGAGCAGTACTTC
13	TRBV12-3/TRBV12-4	-	TRBD2	TRBJ2-5	CASSLVLAGRQYF	TGTGCCAGCAGTTTAGTGCTAGCGGGGCGGCAGTACTTC
15	TRBV9	-	TRBD1	TRBJ2-1	CASSGGTGMAYEQFF	TGTGCCAGCAGCGGCGGGACAGGGATGGCCTATGAGCAGTTCTTC
16	TRBV24-1	-	-	TRBJ2-1	CATSPGHLSSYNEQFF	TGTGCCACCAGCCCGGGACACCTGAGCTCCTACAATGAGCAGTTCTTC